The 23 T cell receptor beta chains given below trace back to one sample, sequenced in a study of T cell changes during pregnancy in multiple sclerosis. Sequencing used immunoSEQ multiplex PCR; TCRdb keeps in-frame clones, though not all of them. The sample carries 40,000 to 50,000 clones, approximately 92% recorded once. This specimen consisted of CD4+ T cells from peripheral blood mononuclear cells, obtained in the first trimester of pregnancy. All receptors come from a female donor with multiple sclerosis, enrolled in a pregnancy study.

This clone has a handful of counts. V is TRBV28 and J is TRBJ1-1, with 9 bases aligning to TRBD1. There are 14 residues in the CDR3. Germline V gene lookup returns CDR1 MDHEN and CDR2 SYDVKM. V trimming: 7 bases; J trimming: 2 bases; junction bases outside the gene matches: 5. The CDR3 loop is CASTTGQGNTEAFF. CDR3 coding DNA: TGTGCCAGCACCACGGGACAGGGAAACACTGAAGCTTTCTTT. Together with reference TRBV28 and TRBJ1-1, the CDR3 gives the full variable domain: DVKVTQSSRYLVKRTGEKVFLECVQDMDHENMFWYRQDPGLGLRLIYFSYDVKMKEKGDIPEGYSVSREKKERFSLILESASTNQTSMYLCASTTGQGNTEAFFGQGTRLTVV.

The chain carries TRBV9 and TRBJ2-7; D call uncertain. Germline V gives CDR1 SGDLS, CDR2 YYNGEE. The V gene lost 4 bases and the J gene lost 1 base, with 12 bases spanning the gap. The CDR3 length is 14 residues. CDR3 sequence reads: CASSITQMSYEQYF. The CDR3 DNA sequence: TGTGCCAGCAGCATAACCCAGATGTCCTACGAGCAGTACTTC.

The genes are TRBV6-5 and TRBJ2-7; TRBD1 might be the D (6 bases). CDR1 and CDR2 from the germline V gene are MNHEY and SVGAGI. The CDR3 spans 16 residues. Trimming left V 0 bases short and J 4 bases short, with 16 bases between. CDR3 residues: CASSYSGESGAYEQYF. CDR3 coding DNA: TGTGCCAGCAGTTACTCGGGGGAGTCAGGGGCATACGAGCAGTACTTC.

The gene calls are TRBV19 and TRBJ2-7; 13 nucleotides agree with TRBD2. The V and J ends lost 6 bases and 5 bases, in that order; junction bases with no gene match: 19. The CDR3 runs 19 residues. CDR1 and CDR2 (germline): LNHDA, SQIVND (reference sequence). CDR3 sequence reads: CASSELLVWTSGSNNEQYF. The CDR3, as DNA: TGTGCCAGTAGCGAACTTCTCGTTTGGACTAGCGGGAGTAACAACGAGCAGTACTTC.

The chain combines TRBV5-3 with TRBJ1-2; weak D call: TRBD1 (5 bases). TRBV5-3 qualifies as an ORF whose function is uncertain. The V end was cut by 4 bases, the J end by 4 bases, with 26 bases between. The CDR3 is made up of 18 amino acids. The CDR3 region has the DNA TGTGCCAGAAGCCTTGTATTCTCGAGGGACCAGGAGGGCTATGGCTACACCTTC. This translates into CARSLVFSRDQEGYGYTF.

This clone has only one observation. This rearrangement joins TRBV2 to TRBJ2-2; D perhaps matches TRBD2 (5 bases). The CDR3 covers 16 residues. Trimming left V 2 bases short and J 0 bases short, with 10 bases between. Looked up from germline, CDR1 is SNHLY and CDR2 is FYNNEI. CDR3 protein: CASSERLGANTGELFF. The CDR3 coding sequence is TGTGCCAGCAGTGAACGTCTGGGAGCGAACACCGGGGAGCTGTTTTTT.

CDR3 bases: TGCGCCAGCAGCCCATACGGGACTAGCGGGAGTATGGATACGCAGTATTTT. The encoded protein is CASSPYGTSGSMDTQYF. The chain combines TRBV5-1 with TRBJ2-3; TRBD2 matches 14 bases. The CDR3 covers 17 residues. CDR1 and CDR2 from the germline V gene are SGHRS and YFSETQ. V lost 4 bases, J lost 6 bases, and 10 bases stayed unmatched.

CDR3 DNA sequence: TGTGCCAGCTCCCGCCAGGGGACAGGGGGTTACGAGCAGTACTTC. It codes for CASSRQGTGGYEQYF. The chain joins TRBV18 to TRBJ2-7; TRBD1 agrees at 11 bases. Germline CDR1 reads KGHSH; CDR2 reads LQKENI. J was trimmed by 4 bases and V by 6 bases; bases with no gene match: 8. The CDR3 runs 15 residues.

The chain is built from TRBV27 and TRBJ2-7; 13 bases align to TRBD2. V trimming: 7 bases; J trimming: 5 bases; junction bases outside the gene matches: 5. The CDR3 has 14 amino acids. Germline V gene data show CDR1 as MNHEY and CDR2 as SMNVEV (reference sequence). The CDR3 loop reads CASMTSGRKDEQYF. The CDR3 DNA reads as TGTGCCAGCATGACTAGCGGGAGGAAAGACGAGCAGTACTTC.

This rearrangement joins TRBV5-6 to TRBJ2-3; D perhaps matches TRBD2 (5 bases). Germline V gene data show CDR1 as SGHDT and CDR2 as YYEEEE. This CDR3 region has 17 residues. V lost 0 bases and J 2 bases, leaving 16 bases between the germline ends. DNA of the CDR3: TGTGCCAGCAGCTTGGCCGGGGAACCCTTATACACAGATACGCAGTATTTT. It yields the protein CASSLAGEPLYTDTQYF.

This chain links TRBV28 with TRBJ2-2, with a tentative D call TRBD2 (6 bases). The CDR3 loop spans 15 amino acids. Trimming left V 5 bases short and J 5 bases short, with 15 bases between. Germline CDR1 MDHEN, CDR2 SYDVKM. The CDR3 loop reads CASSAGTEQTGELFF. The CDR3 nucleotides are TGTGCCAGCAGTGCCGGGACTGAACAAACCGGGGAGCTGTTTTTT.

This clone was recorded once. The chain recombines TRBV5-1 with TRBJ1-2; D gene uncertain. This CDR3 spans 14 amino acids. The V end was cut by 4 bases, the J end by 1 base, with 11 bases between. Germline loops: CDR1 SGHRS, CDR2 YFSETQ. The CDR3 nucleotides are TGCGCCAGCAGCCGCGCGGCAGATAACTATGGCTACACCTTC. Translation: CASSRAADNYGYTF.

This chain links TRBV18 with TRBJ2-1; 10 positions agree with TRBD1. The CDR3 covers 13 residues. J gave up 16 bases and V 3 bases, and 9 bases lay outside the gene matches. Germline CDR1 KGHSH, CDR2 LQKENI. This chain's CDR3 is CASSPIRDRGVFF. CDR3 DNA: TGTGCCAGCTCACCGATCCGGGACAGGGGTGTTTTCTTC.

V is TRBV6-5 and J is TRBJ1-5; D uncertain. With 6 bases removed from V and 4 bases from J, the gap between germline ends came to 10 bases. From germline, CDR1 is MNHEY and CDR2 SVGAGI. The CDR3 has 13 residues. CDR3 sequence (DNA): TGTGCCAGCAGGGATTCCAGGAATCAGCCCCAGCATTTT. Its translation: CASRDSRNQPQHF.

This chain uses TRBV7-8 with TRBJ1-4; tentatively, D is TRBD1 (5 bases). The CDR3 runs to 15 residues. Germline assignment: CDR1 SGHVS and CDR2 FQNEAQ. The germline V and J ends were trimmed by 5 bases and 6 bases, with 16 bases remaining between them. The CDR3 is CASSQSGVGDEKLFF. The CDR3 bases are TGTGCCAGCAGCCAATCGGGGGTGGGGGATGAAAAACTGTTTTTT. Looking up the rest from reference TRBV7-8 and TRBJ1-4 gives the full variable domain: GAGVSQSPRYKVAKRGQDVALRCDPISGHVSLFWYQQALGQGPEFLTYFQNEAQLDKSGLPSDRFFAERPEGSVSTLKIQRTQQEDSAVYLCASSQSGVGDEKLFFGSGTQLSVL.

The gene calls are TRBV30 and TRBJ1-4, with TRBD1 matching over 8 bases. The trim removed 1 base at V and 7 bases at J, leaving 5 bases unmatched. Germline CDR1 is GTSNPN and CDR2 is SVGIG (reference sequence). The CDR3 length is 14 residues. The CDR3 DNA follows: TGTGCCTGGAGTGCAGGGGGCGAGGGTGAAAAACTGTTTTTT. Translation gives CAWSAGGEGEKLFF.

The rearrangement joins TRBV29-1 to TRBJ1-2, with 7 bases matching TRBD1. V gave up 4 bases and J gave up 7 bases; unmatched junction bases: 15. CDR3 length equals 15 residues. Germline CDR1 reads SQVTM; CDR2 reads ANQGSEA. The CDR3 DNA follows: TGCAGCGTTGTTGGCCAGGGGGATGGATTAGGTGGCTACACCTTC. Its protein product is CSVVGQGDGLGGYTF.

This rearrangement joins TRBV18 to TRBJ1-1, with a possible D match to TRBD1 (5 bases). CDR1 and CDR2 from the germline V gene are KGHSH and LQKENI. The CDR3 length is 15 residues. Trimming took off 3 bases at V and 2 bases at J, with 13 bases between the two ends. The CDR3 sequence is CASSPAGSVNTEAFF. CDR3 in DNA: TGTGCCAGCTCACCGGCAGGGTCGGTCAACACTGAAGCTTTCTTT.

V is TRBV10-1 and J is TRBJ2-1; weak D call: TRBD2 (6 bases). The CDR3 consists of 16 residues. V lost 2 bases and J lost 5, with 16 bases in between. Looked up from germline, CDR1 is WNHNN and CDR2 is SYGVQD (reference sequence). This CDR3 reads CASSERRRTINNEQFF. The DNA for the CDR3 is TGCGCCAGCAGTGAGAGGCGGCGGACTATCAACAATGAGCAGTTCTTC.

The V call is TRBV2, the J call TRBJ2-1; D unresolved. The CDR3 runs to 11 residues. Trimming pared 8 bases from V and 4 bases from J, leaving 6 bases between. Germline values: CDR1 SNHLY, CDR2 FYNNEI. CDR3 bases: TGTGCCAGCCTCACTTACAATGAGCAGTTCTTC. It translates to CASLTYNEQFF.

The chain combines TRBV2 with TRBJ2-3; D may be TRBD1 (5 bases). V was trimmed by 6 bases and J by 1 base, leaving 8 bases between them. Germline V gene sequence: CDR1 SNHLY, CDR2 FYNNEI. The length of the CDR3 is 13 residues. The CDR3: CASREQGTDTQYF. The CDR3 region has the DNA TGTGCCAGCAGGGAACAGGGCACAGATACGCAGTATTTT.

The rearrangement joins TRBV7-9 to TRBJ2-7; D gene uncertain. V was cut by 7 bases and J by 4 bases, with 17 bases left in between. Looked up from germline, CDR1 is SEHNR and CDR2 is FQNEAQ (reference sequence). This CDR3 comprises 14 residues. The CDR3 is CASTTSSGVYEQYF. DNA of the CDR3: TGTGCCAGCACCACCTCATCAGGTGTTTACGAGCAGTACTTC.

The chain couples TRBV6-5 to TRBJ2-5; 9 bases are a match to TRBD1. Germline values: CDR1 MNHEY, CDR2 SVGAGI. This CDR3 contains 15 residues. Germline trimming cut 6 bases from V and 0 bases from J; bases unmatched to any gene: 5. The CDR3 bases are TGTGCCAGCAGGCGGACAGGGGAGTACCAAGAGACCCAGTACTTC. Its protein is CASRRTGEYQETQYF.